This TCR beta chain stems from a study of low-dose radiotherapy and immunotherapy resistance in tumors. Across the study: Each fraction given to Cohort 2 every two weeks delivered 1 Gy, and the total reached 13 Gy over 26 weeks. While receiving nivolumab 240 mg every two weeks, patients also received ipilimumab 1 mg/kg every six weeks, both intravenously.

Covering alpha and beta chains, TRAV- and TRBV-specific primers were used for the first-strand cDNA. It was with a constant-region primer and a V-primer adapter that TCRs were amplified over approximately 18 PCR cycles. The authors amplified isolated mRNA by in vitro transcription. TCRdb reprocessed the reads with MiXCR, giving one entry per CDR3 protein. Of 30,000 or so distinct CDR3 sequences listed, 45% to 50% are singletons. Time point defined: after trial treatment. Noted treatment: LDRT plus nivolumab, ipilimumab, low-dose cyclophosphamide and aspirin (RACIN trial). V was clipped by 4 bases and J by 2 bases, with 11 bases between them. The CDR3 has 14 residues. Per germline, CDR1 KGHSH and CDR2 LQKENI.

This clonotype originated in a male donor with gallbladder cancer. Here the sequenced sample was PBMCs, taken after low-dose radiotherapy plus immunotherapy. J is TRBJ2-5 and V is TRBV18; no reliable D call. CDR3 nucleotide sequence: TGTGCCAGCTCACGCCCGATGAGGCAAGAGACCCAGTACTTC. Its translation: CASSRPMRQETQYF.